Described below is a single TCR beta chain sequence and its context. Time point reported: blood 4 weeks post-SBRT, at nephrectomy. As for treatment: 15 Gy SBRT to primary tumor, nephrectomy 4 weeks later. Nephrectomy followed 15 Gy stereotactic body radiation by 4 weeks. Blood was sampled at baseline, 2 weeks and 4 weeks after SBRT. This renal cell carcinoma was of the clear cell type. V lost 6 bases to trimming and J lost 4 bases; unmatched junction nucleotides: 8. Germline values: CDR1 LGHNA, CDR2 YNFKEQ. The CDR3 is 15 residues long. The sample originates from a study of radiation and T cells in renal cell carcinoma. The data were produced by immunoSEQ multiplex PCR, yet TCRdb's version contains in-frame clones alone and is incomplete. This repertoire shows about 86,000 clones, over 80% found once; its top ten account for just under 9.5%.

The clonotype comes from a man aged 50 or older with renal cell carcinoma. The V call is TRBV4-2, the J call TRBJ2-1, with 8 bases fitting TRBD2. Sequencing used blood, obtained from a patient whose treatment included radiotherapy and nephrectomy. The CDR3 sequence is CASRQTSGVYNEQFF. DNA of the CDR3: TGTGCCAGCAGACAAACTAGCGGAGTATACAATGAGCAGTTCTTC.